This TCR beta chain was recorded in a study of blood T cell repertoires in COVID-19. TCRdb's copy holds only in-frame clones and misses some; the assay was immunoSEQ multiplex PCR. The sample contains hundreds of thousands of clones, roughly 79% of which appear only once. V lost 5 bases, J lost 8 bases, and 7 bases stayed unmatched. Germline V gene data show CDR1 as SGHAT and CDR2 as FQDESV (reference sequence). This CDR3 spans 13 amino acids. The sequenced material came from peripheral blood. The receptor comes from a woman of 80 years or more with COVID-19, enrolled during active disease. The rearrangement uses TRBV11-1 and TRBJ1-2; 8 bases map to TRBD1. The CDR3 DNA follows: TGTGCCAGCAGCCGACAGGGGTCGAACGGCTACACCTTC. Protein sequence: CASSRQGSNGYTF.